This entry lists 8 T cell receptor beta chains sequenced from one sample in a study of PD-1 blockade in classical Hodgkin lymphoma. Patients all relapsed after autologous stem cell transplantation, and there was variation in brentuximab vedotin exposure. TCRdb's table, derived via immunoSEQ multiplex PCR, lists solely in-frame clones and lacks some. The table shows roughly 81,000 clones, with around 90% occurring only once. Material: peripheral blood mononuclear cells (PBMCs), obtained before the second cycle of nivolumab. These receptors all come from a human donor with classical Hodgkin lymphoma.

CDR3 protein: CASSTTVNTEAFF. The CDR3 bases are TGTGCCAGCAGTACGACAGTGAACACTGAAGCTTTCTTT. The chain recombines TRBV5-6 with TRBJ1-1; D might be TRBD1 (5 bases). Trimming took 5 bases from V and 0 from J, leaving 8 bases between them. The CDR3 contains 13 residues. In germline, CDR1 is SGHDT, CDR2 YYEEEE.

The chain carries TRBV11-2 and TRBJ2-7, with D unclear. With 5 bases removed from V and 1 base from J, the gap between germline ends came to 12 bases. Germline assignment: CDR1 SGHAT and CDR2 FQNNGV. This CDR3 region has 14 residues. The CDR3 region has the DNA TGTGCCAGCAGCCTCGCATTTATGTCCTACGAGCAGTACTTC. Its translation: CASSLAFMSYEQYF.

The CDR3 DNA follows: TGTGCCAGTAGTTACGGGAGGGCCTATGAGCAGTTCTTC. This sequence encodes CASSYGRAYEQFF. The rearrangement uses TRBV19 and TRBJ2-1; 8 bases match TRBD2. The J segment lost 8 bases and the V segment lost 5 bases, leaving 5 bases of the junction unmatched. The germline gives CDR1 LNHDA, CDR2 SQIVND (reference sequence). The CDR3 length is 13 residues.

The chain employs TRBV27 and TRBJ1-1; no clear D. V was trimmed by 7 bases and J by 1 base, leaving 13 bases between them. In germline, CDR1 is MNHEY, CDR2 SMNVEV (reference sequence). CDR3 length equals 14 residues. For the CDR3, the DNA is TGTGCCAGCACCTTAGACGGCCCGAACACTGAAGCTTTCTTT. This sequence encodes CASTLDGPNTEAFF.

The chain carries TRBV5-1 and TRBJ2-3; maybe TRBD2 (6 bases). Germline CDR1 SGHRS, CDR2 YFSETQ. V lost 0 bases, J lost 2 bases, and 10 bases lay in between. The CDR3 length is 15 residues. Here the CDR3 reads CASSLVGGPTDTQYF. Here the CDR3 DNA reads TGCGCCAGCAGCTTGGTCGGGGGTCCCACAGATACGCAGTATTTT.

V usage is TRBV19 and J usage is TRBJ2-7; maybe TRBD2 (5 bases). CDR1 is LNHDA, CDR2 SQIVND, per germline (reference sequence). The CDR3 covers 13 residues. V lost 5 bases to trimming and J lost 2 bases, with 10 bases between them. The CDR3 region has the DNA TGTGCCAGTAGTCGGACGGGAACCTACGAGCAGTACTTC. Translated, it gives CASSRTGTYEQYF.

The chain employs TRBV30 and TRBJ1-2; D uncertain. This CDR3 contains 12 residues. Germline loops: CDR1 GTSNPN, CDR2 SVGIG (reference sequence). V lost 7 bases and J lost 5, with 14 bases in between. The CDR3 here is CASPGRGYGYTF. CDR3 in DNA: TGTGCCTCACCGGGTCGAGGTTATGGCTACACCTTC.

The chain couples TRBV5-4 to TRBJ2-4, with D tentatively TRBD1 (8 bases). Germline values: CDR1 SGHNT, CDR2 YYREEE (reference sequence). CDR3 length: 14 residues. V lost 4 bases and J lost 5, with 13 bases in between. CDR3 sequence reads: CASSDTGGENIQYF. In DNA form, the CDR3 reads TGTGCCAGCAGCGATACAGGGGGGGAAAACATTCAGTACTTC.